The 16 T cell receptor beta chains given below trace back to one sample, sequenced in a study of cytomegalovirus exposure and HLA in healthy donors. Primers for the PCR totalled 60 Vbeta and 13 Jbeta. TCRdb's table, derived via immunoSEQ multiplex PCR, lists solely in-frame clones and lacks some. This table holds approximately 180,000 clones, 80% found once. Sample: PBMCs. The origin of the receptors is a woman aged 35 to 49 in good health and CMV-seronegative.

This sequence joins TRBV11-3 and TRBJ2-3; the match to TRBD2 covers 8 bases. The V segment lost 8 bases and the J segment 3 bases; nucleotides outside the gene matches: 7. CDR3 size: 14 residues. CDR1 is SGHNT, CDR2 YENEEA, per germline. CDR3 protein: CASHTAGVTDTQYF. Written as DNA, the CDR3 is TGTGCCAGCCACACAGCGGGAGTTACAGATACGCAGTATTTT. Looking up the rest from reference TRBV11-3 and TRBJ2-3 gives the full variable domain: EAGVVQSPRYKIIEKKQPVAFWCNPISGHNTLYWYLQNLGQGPELLIRYENEEAVDDSQLPKDRFSAERLKGVDSTLKIQPAELGDSAVYLCASHTAGVTDTQYFGPGTRLTVL.

This clone occurred a few times. This rearrangement joins TRBV30 to TRBJ2-3, with TRBD2 identical over 16 bases. The V segment lost 7 bases and the J segment 4 bases; nucleotides outside the gene matches: 5. The CDR3 extends over 15 amino acids. Per the germline V gene, CDR1 is GTSNPN and CDR2 is SVGIG (reference sequence). For the CDR3, the DNA is TGTGCCTCGTCGGGACTAGCGGGAGGGTCAGATACGCAGTATTTT. It codes for CASSGLAGGSDTQYF. Filled out from reference TRBV30 and TRBJ2-3, the complete variable domain reads SQTIHQWPATLVQPVGSPLSLECTVEGTSNPNLYWYRQAAGRGLQLLFYSVGIGQISSEVPQNLSASRPQDRQFILSSKKLLLSDSGFYLCASSGLAGGSDTQYFGPGTRLTVL.

This clone has more than one count but fewer than ten. The V call is TRBV10-2, the J call TRBJ1-1; D is perhaps TRBD1 (5 bases). Trimming took off 4 bases at V and 1 base at J, with 10 bases between the two ends. The CDR3 runs 14 residues. The V gene's germline CDR1 is WSHSY and CDR2 SAAADI. CDR3 amino acids: CASSALGRNTEAFF. CDR3 bases: TGCGCCAGCAGTGCCCTGGGGCGGAACACTGAAGCTTTCTTT.

The V call is TRBV5-4, the J call TRBJ2-7; 9 bases are shared with TRBD1. Germline CDR1 SGHNT, CDR2 YYREEE (reference sequence). The ends lost 3 bases at V and 1 base at J; junction bases unmatched: 5. The CDR3 is 15 amino acids. CDR3 region: CASSSGQGTSYEQYF. In nucleotides, the CDR3 is TGTGCCAGCAGCTCCGGACAGGGGACTTCCTACGAGCAGTACTTC.

The chain recombines TRBV19 with TRBJ1-2; 8 nucleotides line up with TRBD1. This CDR3 contains 13 residues. V lost 4 bases to trimming and J lost 4 bases; unmatched junction nucleotides: 2. The germline gives CDR1 LNHDA, CDR2 SQIVND (reference sequence). In nucleotides, the CDR3 is TGTGCCAGTAGTAGGGGACAGGTCTATGGCTACACCTTC. Residues: CASSRGQVYGYTF.

This clone was recorded only once. V usage is TRBV4-1 and J usage is TRBJ2-5, with a possible D match to TRBD2 (5 bases). V shed 1 base and J shed 4 bases, with 16 bases lying between them. CDR3 size: 16 residues. Germline V lookup: CDR1 MGHRA, CDR2 YSYEKL. The CDR3 region is CASSQGALEGGETQYF. The CDR3 nucleotides read TGCGCCAGCAGCCAAGGGGCACTCGAGGGTGGAGAGACCCAGTACTTC.

The rearrangement links TRBV11-3 to TRBJ2-7; 8 positions agree with TRBD2. CDR1 and CDR2 (germline): SGHNT, YENEEA. V trimming: 7 bases; J trimming: 6 bases; junction bases outside the gene matches: 8. The CDR3 length is 13 residues. The DNA for the CDR3 is TGTGCCAGCAACTACCGGGGGGGGTCCGAGCAGTACTTC. This codes for CASNYRGGSEQYF.

This rearrangement joins TRBV30 to TRBJ1-2, with TRBD1 as a possible D gene (5 bases). Per the germline V gene, CDR1 is GTSNPN and CDR2 is SVGIG (reference sequence). The CDR3 is 14 residues long. Trimming removed 1 base at V and 4 bases at J, with 13 bases between. CDR3 protein: CAWSAGRTIYGYTF. In nucleotides, the CDR3 is TGTGCCTGGAGTGCGGGACGGACTATCTATGGCTACACCTTC.

This clone was recorded a few times. The gene calls are TRBV30 and TRBJ1-6, with TRBD1 identical over 11 bases. V trimming: 3 bases; J trimming: 10 bases; junction bases outside the gene matches: 11. This CDR3 has 16 amino acids. From germline, CDR1 is GTSNPN and CDR2 SVGIG (reference sequence). The CDR3 nucleotides are TGTGCCTGGAGCGGCCTTCCGGGACAGGGGGGATCACCCCTCCACTTT. It yields the protein CAWSGLPGQGGSPLHF.

The CDR3 DNA is TGTGCCAGCAGCGGTACGCGGGGGCAAGAGACCCAGTACTTC. This translates into CASSGTRGQETQYF. The chain has TRBV11-3 and TRBJ2-5, with TRBD2 matching over 7 bases. V gave up 5 bases and J gave up 2 bases; unmatched junction bases: 5. CDR1 is SGHNT, CDR2 YENEEA, per germline. The CDR3 covers 14 residues.

This clone was found a few times. The rearrangement joins TRBV5-4 to TRBJ2-2, with TRBD1 as a possible D gene (7 bases). Trimming pared 3 bases from V and 7 bases from J, leaving 10 bases between. This CDR3 is 13 amino acids long. Germline CDR1 SGHNT, CDR2 YYREEE (reference sequence). CDR3 sequence: CASSSGGFGELFF. In DNA form, the CDR3 reads TGTGCCAGCAGCTCAGGGGGGTTCGGGGAGCTGTTTTTT.

This chain uses TRBV4-3 with TRBJ2-7; 12 bases map to TRBD2. The CDR3 runs to 16 residues. Germline V gives CDR1 LGHNA, CDR2 YSLEER. V lost 0 bases to trimming and J lost 4 bases; unmatched junction nucleotides: 4. CDR3 sequence (DNA): TGCGCCAGCAGCCAAGATGGGACTAGCGGGTGGTACGAGCAGTACTTC. It is translated as CASSQDGTSGWYEQYF.

The CDR3 region is CASSLSGNPNEQFF. The CDR3 DNA follows: TGTGCCAGCAGCCTGTCCGGGAACCCCAATGAGCAGTTCTTC. The J gene is TRBJ2-1, the V gene TRBV7-2; a weak D match, TRBD2 (5 bases). The V end lost 5 bases, the J end lost 6 bases, and 14 bases lay between the germline ends. The CDR3 runs 14 residues. CDR1 is SGHTA and CDR2 is FQGNSA in the germline V gene.

As DNA, the CDR3 is TGTGCCAGCAGCGTACGCGGGTCTAGCACAGATACGCAGTATTTT. It translates to CASSVRGSSTDTQYF. The gene calls are TRBV9 and TRBJ2-3; the D gene is possibly TRBD2 (5 bases). Germline-derived CDR1 and CDR2 are SGDLS and YYNGEE. The CDR3 extends over 15 amino acids. Trimming cost V 1 base and J 0 bases, with 9 bases left between them.

The chain has TRBV7-3 and TRBJ2-2; 7 bases match TRBD2. The junction had 4 bases not matched to a gene; V was cut back by 2 bases and J by 1 base. Germline-derived CDR1 and CDR2 are SGHTA and FQGTGA. The CDR3 has 16 residues. The DNA of the CDR3 is TGTGCCAGCAGCTTAGGCGCTAGCGGGAACACCGGGGAGCTGTTTTTT. Encoded protein: CASSLGASGNTGELFF.

The rearrangement uses TRBV6-1 and TRBJ2-5; D not resolved. CDR3 length: 14 residues. Germline lookup yields CDR1 MNHNS and CDR2 SASEGT. Trimming cost V 4 bases and J 0 bases, with 9 bases left between them. Here the CDR3 DNA reads TGTGCCAGCAGTGGCCAGTTGTACCAAGAGACCCAGTACTTC. Translating it yields CASSGQLYQETQYF.